A selection of T cell receptor beta chains follows, all from one sample in a study of blood T cell repertoires in COVID-19. TCRdb's copy holds only in-frame clones and misses some; the assay was immunoSEQ multiplex PCR. The sample has some 140,000 clones; over 70% are singletons. The sequenced sample was peripheral blood. Receptors were obtained from a man older than 75 with acute or convalescent COVID-19. Both conserved end residues are part of each CDR3. The D gene is left open where the match is weak. Clone size is stated in some rows and not others, as once, few, many or a class when expanded.

cdr3_length: 16
d_call: TRBD1
j_call: TRBJ1-3
clone_size: .
v_call: TRBV7-2
cdr3_nt: TGTGCCAGCAGCTCGCCCCAGGGGGCCGGTGGAAACACCATATATTTT
cdr3_aa: CASSSPQGAGGNTIYF

cdr3_length: 15
d_call: TRBD2
j_call: TRBJ2-7
clone_size: .
v_call: TRBV19
cdr3_nt: TGTGCCAGTCGACCTTCGCGGGGGAAAGCCTACGAGCAGTACTTC
cdr3_aa: CASRPSRGKAYEQYF

cdr3_length: 16
d_call: .
j_call: TRBJ1-5
clone_size: .
v_call: TRBV5-6
cdr3_nt: TGTGCCAGCAGCTTGGGGAAAGGGGCAAGGAGTCAGCCCCAGCATTTT
cdr3_aa: CASSLGKGARSQPQHF

cdr3_length: 15
d_call: .
j_call: TRBJ2-2
clone_size: .
v_call: TRBV27
cdr3_nt: TGTGCCAGCAGGGGAAAGGGGCTCACGACCGGGGAGCTGTTTTTT
cdr3_aa: CASRGKGLTTGELFF

cdr3_length: 17
d_call: .
j_call: TRBJ2-1
clone_size: few
v_call: TRBV29-1
cdr3_nt: TGCAGCGTTAGACACTCCATAGCGGCCAGCTCCTACAATGAGCAGTTCTTC
cdr3_aa: CSVRHSIAASSYNEQFF

cdr3_length: 13
d_call: .
j_call: TRBJ2-2
clone_size: many
v_call: TRBV12-1
cdr3_nt: TGTGCCAGCAGTTACGGGAACACCGGGGAGCTGTTTTTT
cdr3_aa: CASSYGNTGELFF

cdr3_length: 12
d_call: .
j_call: TRBJ2-7
clone_size: .
v_call: TRBV30
cdr3_nt: TGTGCCTGGAGTGTACTCTCTAATGAGCAGTACTTC
cdr3_aa: CAWSVLSNEQYF

cdr3_length: 14
d_call: TRBD1
j_call: TRBJ2-7
clone_size: .
v_call: TRBV5-5
cdr3_nt: TGTGCCAGCAGCACGGGACAGAGCTCCTACGAGCAGTACTTC
cdr3_aa: CASSTGQSSYEQYF

cdr3_length: 14
d_call: .
j_call: TRBJ2-3
clone_size: .
v_call: TRBV19
cdr3_nt: TGTGCCAGGCCCCCAGGGGAAAGGACAGATACGCAGTATTTT
cdr3_aa: CARPPGERTDTQYF

cdr3_length: 13
d_call: .
j_call: TRBJ1-4
clone_size: .
v_call: TRBV6-5
cdr3_nt: TGTGCCAGCAACGGGGGGGCGGGTGAAAAACTGTTTTTT
cdr3_aa: CASNGGAGEKLFF

cdr3_length: 12
d_call: .
j_call: TRBJ2-7
clone_size: few
v_call: TRBV6-6
cdr3_nt: TGTGCCAGCAGTTCCATGACTTACGAGCAGTACTTC
cdr3_aa: CASSSMTYEQYF

cdr3_length: 13
d_call: .
j_call: TRBJ1-1
clone_size: .
v_call: TRBV7-2
cdr3_nt: TGTGCCAGCAGCTTAATAGGGAGGGGTGAAGCTTTCTTT
cdr3_aa: CASSLIGRGEAFF

cdr3_length: 14
d_call: .
j_call: TRBJ1-2
clone_size: .
v_call: TRBV6-5
cdr3_nt: TGTGCCAGCAGGAAGCAGGATACGAACTATGGCTACACCTTC
cdr3_aa: CASRKQDTNYGYTF

cdr3_length: 12
d_call: .
j_call: TRBJ1-3
clone_size: .
v_call: TRBV28
cdr3_nt: TGTGCCAGCAGTCAGTATGGAAACACCATATATTTT
cdr3_aa: CASSQYGNTIYF

cdr3_length: 16
d_call: .
j_call: TRBJ1-6
clone_size: .
v_call: TRBV6-5
cdr3_nt: TGTGCCAGCAGTTACGGGCCGCACTCCTATAATTCACCCCTCCACTTT
cdr3_aa: CASSYGPHSYNSPLHF

cdr3_length: 16
d_call: .
j_call: TRBJ2-7
clone_size: .
v_call: TRBV14
cdr3_nt: TGTGCCAGCAGCCAAAACCCCTCGGCAGGCACCTACGAGCAGTACTTC
cdr3_aa: CASSQNPSAGTYEQYF

cdr3_length: 15
d_call: .
j_call: TRBJ1-1
clone_size: .
v_call: TRBV4-2
cdr3_nt: TGTGCCAGCAGCCATGACGGGTTCCCGGCTCCTGAAGCTTTCTTT
cdr3_aa: CASSHDGFPAPEAFF

cdr3_length: 16
d_call: .
j_call: TRBJ2-7
clone_size: .
v_call: TRBV11-1
cdr3_nt: TGTGCCAGCAGCCCCTCAGGTCAGGGCTGGACCAACGAGCAGTACTTC
cdr3_aa: CASSPSGQGWTNEQYF

cdr3_length: 15
d_call: .
j_call: TRBJ2-7
clone_size: .
v_call: TRBV6-4
cdr3_nt: TGTGCCAGGAGGGGGGGTGAGGGACCCCACTACGAGCAGTACTTC
cdr3_aa: CARRGGEGPHYEQYF

cdr3_length: 13
d_call: .
j_call: TRBJ2-7
clone_size: .
v_call: TRBV7-2
cdr3_nt: TGTGCCGTCGCGGGGAACGTGGTCTACGAGCAGTACTTC
cdr3_aa: CAVAGNVVYEQYF

cdr3_length: 13
d_call: .
j_call: TRBJ2-7
clone_size: few
v_call: TRBV4-1
cdr3_nt: TGCGCCAGCAGCCCGCGGACAGCTTACGAGCAGTACTTC
cdr3_aa: CASSPRTAYEQYF

cdr3_length: 12
d_call: .
j_call: TRBJ2-3
clone_size: .
v_call: TRBV10-3
cdr3_nt: TGTGCCATCAGTGGGGGACTGGATACGCAGTATTTT
cdr3_aa: CAISGGLDTQYF

cdr3_length: 11
d_call: .
j_call: TRBJ1-1
clone_size: .
v_call: TRBV2
cdr3_nt: TGTGCCAGCAGTGAAGCGCTTCAGGCTTTCTTT
cdr3_aa: CASSEALQAFF